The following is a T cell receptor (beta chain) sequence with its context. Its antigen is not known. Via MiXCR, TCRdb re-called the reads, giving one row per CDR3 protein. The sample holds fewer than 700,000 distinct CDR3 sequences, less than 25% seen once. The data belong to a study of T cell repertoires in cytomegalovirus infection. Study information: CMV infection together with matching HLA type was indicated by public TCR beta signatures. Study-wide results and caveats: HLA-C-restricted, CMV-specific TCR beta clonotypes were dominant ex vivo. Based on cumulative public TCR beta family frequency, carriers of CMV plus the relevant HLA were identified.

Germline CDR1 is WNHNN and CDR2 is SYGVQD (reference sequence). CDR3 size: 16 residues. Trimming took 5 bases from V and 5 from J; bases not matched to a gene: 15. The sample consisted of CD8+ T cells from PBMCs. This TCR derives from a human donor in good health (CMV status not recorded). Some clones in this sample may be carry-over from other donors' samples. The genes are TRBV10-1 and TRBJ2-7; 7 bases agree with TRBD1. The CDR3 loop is CASSLTPGQTMDEQYF. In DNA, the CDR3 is TGCGCCAGCAGTTTGACCCCGGGACAGACCATGGACGAGCAGTACTTC.